This T cell receptor (beta chain) was captured in a study of blood T cell repertoires in COVID-19 (TCRdb year 2020). Regarding the research as a whole: The collaborator samples originated in the United States, Italy and Spain and spanned the acute and convalescent phases of COVID-19. The material from the prospective study consisted of cDNA or gDNA derived from T cells, B-cell-depleted T cells, or PBMCs. Deeply sampled blood TCRbeta repertoires from subjects exposed to, actively infected with, or recovered from COVID-19 were included in the dataset. The repertoires were made available in a free public database intended to serve as a resource for research on the immune response to SARS-CoV-2. The samples were drawn from two sources: the first 160 participants of the ongoing ImmuneRACE study, and some 1,300 subjects contributed by 6 global collaborators. Sample metadata almost always included a de-identified subject ID, COVID-19 status, age in years and sex. Where HLA class I and class II types were available, the types were taken from metadata supplied by the sample provider, not from assay-based typing. Paper-wide results and their limitations: The quantity of clinical and demographic metadata differed by source and by participant and was supplied without curation.

A note on this clone: Its antigen is not yet known. No much larger clonotype is one base removed from it; base qualities were not supplied.

TCRbeta CDR3 regions were amplified from genomic DNA using the immunoSEQ Assay, a bias-controlled multiplex PCR. The study's own analysis went as follows. The number of nucleated cells in each sample was estimated from the amplification of reference gene primers within the assay. To quantify the absolute abundance of each unique TCRbeta CDR3 rearrangement, sequence reads were collapsed and filtered. For each sample, productive Simpson clonality was calculated as the square root of Simpson's diversity index over productive rearrangements. TCRdb re-hosts the immuneACCESS table, in-frame sequences only. Its copies lack some clones; in the studies checked, an unresolved V gene accounts for under half of them, and the cause for the rest is not known. V and J calls and clone size are as listed in that table; D and trimming were resolved from the DNA. Within this sample are 210,000 or so clones, with about four fifths of them counted one time only. 7.6% of the sample comes from the top ten.

As encoded in the germline V gene, CDR1 is SGHTA while CDR2 is FQGNSA. V drops 5 bases and J drops 3 bases, leaving 13 bases in between. Reading from cysteine to phenylalanine, the CDR3 counts 14 amino acids. Of the read, only the CDR3 DNA is kept; its 42 bases are in frame from base 1. Each collaborating institution followed its own protocols to collect whole blood in K2EDTA tubes. For TCRbeta analysis, collaborators shipped samples as frozen whole blood, isolated PBMCs, or DNA extracted from either of those sample types. Recombination connected TRBV7-2 to TRBJ1-1, with a tentative D gene TRBD1 over 6 matching bases. The receptor was derived from a woman between 45 and 65 years old with active or convalescent COVID-19. The source material was peripheral blood. Read as DNA, the sequence is TGTGCCAGCAGCGGGGGCCAATGGGACACTGAAGCTTTCTTT. Its protein reads: CASSGGQWDTEAFF.